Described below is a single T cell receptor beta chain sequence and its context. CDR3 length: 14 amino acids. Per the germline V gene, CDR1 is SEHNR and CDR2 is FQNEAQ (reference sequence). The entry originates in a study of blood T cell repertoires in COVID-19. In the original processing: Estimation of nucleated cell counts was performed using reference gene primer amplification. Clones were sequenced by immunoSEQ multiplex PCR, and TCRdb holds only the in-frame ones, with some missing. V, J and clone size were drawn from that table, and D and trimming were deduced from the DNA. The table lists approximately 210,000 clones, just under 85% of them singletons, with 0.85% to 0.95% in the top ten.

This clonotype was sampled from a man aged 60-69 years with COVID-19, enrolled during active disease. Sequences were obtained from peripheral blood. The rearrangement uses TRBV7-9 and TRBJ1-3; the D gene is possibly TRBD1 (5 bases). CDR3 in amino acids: CLLGDSSSGNTIYF. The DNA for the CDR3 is TGTCTCCTGGGTGACAGTAGCTCTGGAAACACCATATATTTT.